The 28 T cell receptor beta chains in this list originate from one sample, sequenced in a study of cytomegalovirus exposure and HLA in healthy donors. With 60 Vbeta and 13 Jbeta primers, the PCR was carried out. The assay was immunoSEQ multiplex PCR, and TCRdb's table has in-frame clones only and misses some. The repertoire holds some 110,000 clones, with around 80% as singletons. What was sequenced was PBMCs. These receptors all come from a woman in her forties or fifties in good health and CMV-seropositive.

The chain uses TRBV6-1 and TRBJ1-2; a possible D gene is TRBD1 (6 bases). Trimming cost V 10 bases and J 8 bases, with 23 bases left between them. Germline assignment: CDR1 MNHNS and CDR2 SASEGT. CDR3 size: 14 residues. CDR3 coding DNA: TGTGCCACCATCCTGTCGGGGGGCGCCGGGGGCTACACCTTC. Translation gives CATILSGGAGGYTF.

This clone was found once. The V and J genes are TRBV28 and TRBJ1-5, with a possible D match to TRBD1 (6 bases). The V and J ends lost 3 bases and 0 bases respectively, with 9 bases between them. The CDR3 is 15 amino acids. In germline, CDR1 is MDHEN, CDR2 SYDVKM. The CDR3 DNA follows: TGTGCCAGCAGTTTCCCAGGGGTTAGCAATCAGCCCCAGCATTTT. Its protein product is CASSFPGVSNQPQHF.

Only a few counts were recorded for this clone. The chain joins TRBV5-1 to TRBJ2-3, with 14 bases that match TRBD2. CDR1 and CDR2 from the germline V gene are SGHRS and YFSETQ. The CDR3 contains 17 residues. V was pared by 4 bases and J by 5 bases, with 9 bases of the junction left unmatched. The chain's CDR3 is CASSPWTSGGQGDTQYF. The CDR3 DNA reads TGCGCCAGCAGCCCCTGGACTAGCGGGGGGCAGGGAGATACGCAGTATTTT. Together with reference TRBV5-1 and TRBJ2-3, the CDR3 gives the full variable domain: KAGVTQTPRYLIKTRGQQVTLSCSPISGHRSVSWYQQTPGQGLQFLFEYFSETQRNKGNFPGRFSGRQFSNSRSEMNVSTLELGDSALYLCASSPWTSGGQGDTQYFGPGTRLTVL.

The chain links TRBV5-6 to TRBJ2-5, with TRBD1 matching over 7 bases. V lost 5 bases, J lost 4 bases, and 11 bases stayed unmatched. The germline CDR1 and CDR2 sequences are SGHDT and YYEEEE. The CDR3 sequence is 15 residues long. The CDR3 sequence: CASSFTGDRGETQYF. CDR3 coding DNA: TGTGCCAGCAGTTTTACAGGGGATCGGGGAGAGACCCAGTACTTC.

V and J are TRBV5-6 and TRBJ1-2, with D unresolved. The CDR3 extends over 17 amino acids. Germline V CDR1 and CDR2: SGHDT, YYEEEE. This CDR3 reads CVKQKTAYEGEDYGYTF. CDR3 nucleotides: TGTGTCAAGCAGAAGACGGCATACGAGGGCGAGGACTATGGCTACACCTTC.

The V and J genes are TRBV30 and TRBJ1-2; 10 nucleotides line up with TRBD1. The junction had 8 bases not matched to a gene; V was cut back by 5 bases and J by 8 bases. Germline V gene sequence: CDR1 GTSNPN, CDR2 SVGIG (reference sequence). The CDR3 has 13 residues. CDR3 in DNA: TGTGCCTGGCAGCCGGGACAGGGGACGGGCTACACCTTC. It specifies CAWQPGQGTGYTF.

The rearrangement uses TRBV7-2 and TRBJ1-4; no definite D call. V was clipped by 1 base and J by 8 bases, with 8 bases between them. Per germline, CDR1 SGHTA and CDR2 FQGNSA. CDR3 size: 13 residues. CDR3 sequence (DNA): TGTGCCAGCAGCTTAGGTGTCCGGGAAAAACTGTTTTTT. It yields the protein CASSLGVREKLFF.

The chain employs TRBV19 and TRBJ1-5; 7 bases agree with TRBD1. Per the germline V gene, CDR1 is LNHDA and CDR2 is SQIVND (reference sequence). This CDR3 has 16 amino acids. Unmatched junction bases numbered 7, after V lost 5 bases and J lost 0 bases. CDR3 amino acids: CASSYRTGSSNQPQHF. The CDR3 coding sequence is TGTGCCAGTAGTTACAGGACAGGTAGTAGCAATCAGCCCCAGCATTTT.

This sequence joins TRBV9 and TRBJ1-3; unclear D gene. The CDR3 runs 14 residues. V gave up 0 bases and J gave up 3 bases, with 7 bases separating them. Germline CDR1 and CDR2: SGDLS and YYNGEE. As DNA, the CDR3 is TGTGCCAGCAGCGTAGACGGGTATGGAAACACCATATATTTT. This translates into CASSVDGYGNTIYF.

The chain employs TRBV19 and TRBJ1-5, with unresolved D. Germline lookup yields CDR1 LNHDA and CDR2 SQIVND (reference sequence). With 3 bases removed from V and 4 bases from J, the gap between germline ends came to 4 bases. This CDR3 region has 12 residues. CDR3 sequence (DNA): TGTGCCAGTAGTATCCAAAATCAGCCCCAGCATTTT. This encodes CASSIQNQPQHF.

The chain recombines TRBV21-1 with TRBJ1-2; the tabulated D call, TRBD1, remains unverified against the DNA. TRBV21-1 is listed as a pseudogene. The CDR3 is made up of 15 amino acids. CDR3 DNA: TGTGCCAGCAGCAAGGCGACAGGGGGAAACTATGGCTACACCTTC. Translation gives CASSKATGGNYGYTF.

The chain combines TRBV5-1 with TRBJ2-1; 9 nucleotides agree with TRBD1. V lost 4 bases and J lost 9; bases outside the gene matches: 8. Germline loops: CDR1 SGHRS, CDR2 YFSETQ. CDR3 size: 14 residues. DNA of the CDR3: TGCGCCAGCAGCCAACAGGGGGCCACTTTTGAGCAGTTCTTC. Its protein is CASSQQGATFEQFF.

This clone is large within its sample. This chain's CDR3 is CASRTETGSSIDSSYNEQFF. CDR3 bases: TGTGCCAGCAGAACCGAGACAGGGAGCTCTATAGACAGCTCCTACAATGAGCAGTTCTTC. The chain carries TRBV28 and TRBJ2-1, with 7 bases aligning to TRBD1. Germline V gene data show CDR1 as MDHEN and CDR2 as SYDVKM. V trimming: 6 bases; J trimming: 0 bases; junction bases outside the gene matches: 20. The CDR3 consists of 20 residues.

The genes are TRBV7-6 and TRBJ2-1; the match to TRBD2 covers 7 bases. CDR1 and CDR2 from the germline V gene are SGHVS and FNYEAQ. This CDR3 comprises 17 residues. V lost 3 bases to trimming and J lost 0 bases; unmatched junction nucleotides: 8. The CDR3 sequence is CASSLATSLSSYNEQFF. DNA for the CDR3: TGTGCCAGCAGCTTGGCGACTAGCTTAAGCTCCTACAATGAGCAGTTCTTC.

This chain joins TRBV4-2 and TRBJ2-3; 11 bases agree with TRBD2. The CDR3 is 15 amino acids. The germline V gene has CDR1 LGHNA and CDR2 YNFKEQ. V lost 4 bases and J lost 5; bases outside the gene matches: 5. The CDR3 spells CASSPRLAGGDTQYF. In DNA form, the CDR3 reads TGTGCCAGCAGCCCCAGGCTAGCGGGGGGAGATACGCAGTATTTT.

This chain joins TRBV5-5 and TRBJ1-4; the match to TRBD1 covers 12 bases. There are 18 residues in the CDR3. V was clipped by 5 bases and J by 7 bases; unmatched bases: 15. Germline V gene data show CDR1 as SGHKS and CDR2 as YYEKEE (reference sequence). CDR3 in amino acids: CASSFTGTGGGGIEKLFF. CDR3 coding DNA: TGTGCCAGCAGTTTCACCGGGACAGGGGGCGGCGGGATTGAAAAACTGTTTTTT.

The chain joins TRBV30 to TRBJ1-6, with 9 bases that match TRBD1. The V gene's germline CDR1 is GTSNPN and CDR2 SVGIG (reference sequence). The CDR3 is 13 amino acids. CDR3 sequence: CAGGQGINSPLHF. The CDR3 bases are TGTGCTGGTGGACAGGGGATTAATTCACCCCTCCACTTT.

This clone was seen a handful of times. V gene TRBV7-9 combines with J gene TRBJ1-1; TRBD1 matches 7 bases. The V segment lost 7 bases and the J segment 6 bases; nucleotides outside the gene matches: 14. There are 15 residues in the CDR3. Germline assignment: CDR1 SEHNR and CDR2 FQNEAQ (reference sequence). CDR3 residues: CASNKGQGVMAEAFF. The CDR3 nucleotides read TGTGCCAGCAACAAAGGTCAGGGGGTAATGGCTGAAGCTTTCTTT.

The chain recombines TRBV30 with TRBJ1-3; D not resolved. This CDR3 region has 13 residues. V gave up 0 bases and J gave up 7 bases, with 10 bases separating them. Germline CDR1 GTSNPN, CDR2 SVGIG (reference sequence). The CDR3 is CAWSVDLPNTIYF. The CDR3 DNA sequence: TGTGCCTGGAGTGTAGACTTACCCAACACCATATATTTT.

The gene calls are TRBV19 and TRBJ1-6; D is possibly TRBD1 (6 bases). V was trimmed by 4 bases and J by 0 bases, leaving 16 bases between them. CDR1 is LNHDA and CDR2 is SQIVND in the germline V gene (reference sequence). CDR3 size: 18 residues. CDR3 sequence reads: CASSKSWTAFSYNSPLHF. The CDR3 DNA reads TGTGCCAGTAGTAAATCATGGACAGCTTTCTCCTATAATTCACCCCTCCACTTT.

This clone was recorded a few times. The CDR3 nucleotides are TGTGCCAGCTCACCGCGGGTCGAAAGTCTGTCACCCCTCCACTTT. It encodes CASSPRVESLSPLHF. The chain has TRBV18 and TRBJ1-6; D remains ambiguous. V lost 3 bases, J lost 10 bases, and 16 bases lay in between. Per germline, CDR1 KGHSH and CDR2 LQKENI. CDR3 length equals 15 residues.

The V and J genes are TRBV12-5 and TRBJ2-1; D possibly corresponds to TRBD2 (6 bases). The CDR3 extends over 13 amino acids. Germline V lookup: CDR1 LGHNT, CDR2 FRNRAP. V shed 4 bases and J shed 12 bases, with 16 bases lying between them. CDR3 sequence (DNA): TGTGCTAGTGGTTCACTCCTGAGGGAGGCGCAGTTCTTC. Translating it yields CASGSLLREAQFF.

J is TRBJ1-1 and V is TRBV6-1; D gene unclear. The germline V and J ends were trimmed by 4 bases and 3 bases, with 15 bases remaining between them. The germline V gene encodes CDR1 MNHNS and CDR2 SASEGT. This CDR3 has 15 amino acids. Written as DNA, the CDR3 is TGTGCCAGCAGTGTTAGTTTCTACCTGGACACTGAAGCTTTCTTT. Translated, it gives CASSVSFYLDTEAFF.

This clone was found a few times. The J gene is TRBJ2-5, the V gene TRBV7-9; 7 positions match TRBD1. The V gene's germline CDR1 is SEHNR and CDR2 FQNEAQ (reference sequence). The CDR3 runs 14 residues. V shed 1 base and J 1 base; nucleotides not matched to a gene: 0. The CDR3 loop is CASSLGTGQETQYF. The CDR3 bases are TGTGCCAGCAGCTTAGGGACAGGCCAAGAGACCCAGTACTTC. Together with reference TRBV7-9 and TRBJ2-5, the CDR3 gives the full variable domain: DTGVSQNPRHKITKRGQNVTFRCDPISEHNRLYWYRQTLGQGPEFLTYFQNEAQLEKSRLLSDRFSAERPKGSFSTLEIQRTEQGDSAMYLCASSLGTGQETQYFGPGTRLLVL.

V is TRBV27 and J is TRBJ1-2; no clear D. From germline, CDR1 is MNHEY and CDR2 SMNVEV (reference sequence). Trimming cost V 4 bases and J 2 bases, with 20 bases left between them. CDR3 length: 17 residues. In nucleotides, the CDR3 is TGTGCCAGCAGTTACCGGGGATCGGGAACTGGAAACTATGGCTACACCTTC. Translation gives CASSYRGSGTGNYGYTF.

The chain joins TRBV15 to TRBJ1-2; D perhaps matches TRBD1 (5 bases). V dropped 9 bases and J dropped 1 base, with 12 bases sitting between them. CDR3 length: 13 amino acids. CDR1 and CDR2 from the germline V gene are LNHNV and YYDKDF (reference sequence). The CDR3 loop is CATRQRDNYGYTF. The DNA of the CDR3 is TGTGCCACAAGACAGAGAGATAACTATGGCTACACCTTC. The full variable domain, completed using reference TRBV15 and TRBJ1-2, is DAMVIQNPRYQVTQFGKPVTLSCSQTLNHNVMYWYQQKSSQAPKLLFHYYDKDFNNEADTPDNFQSRRPNTSFCFLDIRSPGLGDTAMYLCATRQRDNYGYTFGSGTRLTVV.

This clone was observed a single time. The chain employs TRBV18 and TRBJ1-1, with 9 bases matching TRBD1. The length of the CDR3 is 15 residues. CDR1 is KGHSH, CDR2 LQKENI, per germline. Trimming cost V 3 bases and J 0 bases; bases outside gene matches: 2. This CDR3 is CASSPRDRVNTEAFF. CDR3 in DNA: TGTGCCAGCTCACCGCGGGACAGGGTGAACACTGAAGCTTTCTTT. The entire variable domain, with the rest obtained from reference TRBV18 and TRBJ1-1, is as follows: NAGVMQNPRHLVRRRGQEARLRCSPMKGHSHVYWYRQLPEEGLKFMVYLQKENIIDESGMPKERFSAEFPKEGPSILRIQQVVRGDSAAYFCASSPRDRVNTEAFFGQGTRLTVV.

The gene calls are TRBV7-3 and TRBJ2-7, with D unresolved. The CDR3 has 14 amino acids. The V end was cut by 2 bases, the J end by 0 bases, with 8 bases between. Germline lookup yields CDR1 SGHTA and CDR2 FQGTGA. In nucleotides, the CDR3 is TGTGCCAGCAGCTTAGGTCCAGTCTCCTACGAGCAGTACTTC. This gives the protein CASSLGPVSYEQYF.